The next 25 T cell receptor beta chains were all read from a single sample in a study of blood T cell repertoires in COVID-19 (dated by TCRdb to 2020 to 2022). Library generation was performed with the immunoSEQ multiplex PCR assay. TCRdb carries this immuneACCESS record with in-frame sequences only. Its versions omit some clonotypes, under half of them owing to an unresolved V gene in the studies checked, with the rest unexplained. In all, the sample holds 200,000 or so clones, and around 80% of those were seen once. The ten largest make up about 7.7% of the sample. The sequencing sample was made of PBMCs or T cells enriched from blood (not recorded which). The receptors stem from a woman aged 40 to 50 with acute COVID-19.

This chain connects TRBV12-3 or TRBV12-4 to TRBJ1-2, with a tentative D call TRBD1 (6 bases). Trimming took 2 bases from V and 8 from J, leaving 12 bases between them. The CDR3 length is 13 residues. CDR3 bases: TGTGCCAGCAGTTTATCAGGGGTGGAAGGCTACACCTTC. Protein sequence: CASSLSGVEGYTF.

The genes are TRBV10-3 and TRBJ1-2; tentative D call: TRBD1 (6 bases). The length of the CDR3 is 14 residues. Germline CDR1 and CDR2: ENHRY and SYGVKD. V lost 6 bases and J 4 bases, leaving 15 bases between the germline ends. CDR3 residues: CAISRDTEAYGYTF. Here the CDR3 DNA reads TGTGCCATCAGCAGGGACACGGAAGCCTATGGCTACACCTTC.

This sequence joins TRBV20-1 and TRBJ1-6; no firm D call. V dropped 3 bases and J dropped 8 bases, with 17 bases sitting between them. CDR1 and CDR2 from the germline V gene are DFQATT and SNEGSKA (reference sequence). This CDR3 is built from 15 residues. The CDR3: CSASIPIQRDSPLHF. Written as DNA, the CDR3 is TGCAGTGCTAGTATCCCGATCCAAAGAGATTCACCCCTCCACTTT.

The chain uses TRBV9 and TRBJ1-6; 7 nucleotides match TRBD1. With 3 bases clipped from V and 8 bases from J, the junction kept 8 bases outside the gene matches. The CDR3 is 15 residues long. Germline V gene data show CDR1 as SGDLS and CDR2 as YYNGEE. The CDR3 region has the DNA TGTGCCAGCAGCGCCCTCGGGACAGCAGATTCACCCCTCCACTTT. Amino acid sequence: CASSALGTADSPLHF.

The CDR3 protein is CASSSETGVPYEQYF. In DNA, the CDR3 is TGTGCCAGCAGCTCGGAAACAGGGGTCCCCTACGAGCAGTACTTC. The chain combines TRBV7-8 with TRBJ2-7; TRBD1 aligns across 7 bases. The CDR3 loop spans 15 amino acids. In germline, CDR1 is SGHVS, CDR2 FQNEAQ. The junction had 8 bases not matched to a gene; V was cut back by 4 bases and J by 2 bases.

The chain joins TRBV7-2 to TRBJ2-2; 9 positions agree with TRBD1. The germline CDR1 and CDR2 sequences are SGHTA and FQGNSA. This CDR3 is built from 15 residues. V shed 5 bases, J shed 6 bases, and the junction held 7 bases outside the gene matches. CDR3 protein: CASSQTGGGAGELFF. The CDR3 DNA reads as TGTGCCAGCAGCCAGACAGGGGGAGGCGCCGGGGAGCTGTTTTTT.

The chain recombines TRBV2 with TRBJ1-5; 8 bases fit TRBD1. The CDR3 is made up of 16 amino acids. V shed 7 bases, J shed 0 bases, and the junction held 8 bases outside the gene matches. The V gene's germline CDR1 is SNHLY and CDR2 FYNNEI. The CDR3 nucleotides read TGTGCCAGCAATGGACAGGGACCCTATAGCAATCAGCCCCAGCATTTT. Its translation: CASNGQGPYSNQPQHF.

The chain combines TRBV30 with TRBJ2-3, with 10 bases that match TRBD2. J gave up 2 bases and V 3 bases, and 8 bases lay outside the gene matches. Looked up from germline, CDR1 is GTSNPN and CDR2 is SVGIG (reference sequence). The CDR3 totals 16 residues. The CDR3 region is CAWRGGLAGDTDTQYF. The CDR3 DNA reads TGTGCCTGGAGGGGAGGGCTAGCGGGAGACACAGATACGCAGTATTTT.

The V gene is TRBV7-2, the J gene TRBJ2-7; TRBD2 agrees at 9 bases. The junction had 2 bases not matched to a gene; V was cut back by 5 bases and J by 0 bases. This CDR3 has 14 amino acids. The germline V gene has CDR1 SGHTA and CDR2 FQGNSA. CDR3 DNA: TGTGCCAGCAGCCTTAGCGGGAGCTCCTACGAGCAGTACTTC. This gives the protein CASSLSGSSYEQYF.

In DNA, the CDR3 is TGCGCCAGCAGCCTAAGACCGGGGGGAAGCTCCTACAATGAGCAGTTCTTC. It translates to CASSLRPGGSSYNEQFF. The genes are TRBV5-1 and TRBJ2-1; 7 nucleotides line up with TRBD2. V shed 4 bases, J shed 0 bases, and the junction held 10 bases outside the gene matches. The CDR3 spans 17 residues. Germline CDR1 and CDR2: SGHRS and YFSETQ. Full variable domain (missing parts from reference TRBV5-1 and TRBJ2-1): KAGVTQTPRYLIKTRGQQVTLSCSPISGHRSVSWYQQTPGQGLQFLFEYFSETQRNKGNFPGRFSGRQFSNSRSEMNVSTLELGDSALYLCASSLRPGGSSYNEQFFGPGTRLTVL.

This clone turned up a few times. V and J are TRBV2 and TRBJ2-2; weak D call: TRBD2 (6 bases). The CDR3 sequence is 15 residues long. Germline V gene lookup returns CDR1 SNHLY and CDR2 FYNNEI. V lost 5 bases and J 1 base, leaving 11 bases between the germline ends. This CDR3 is CASSIIGGNTGELFF. As DNA, the CDR3 is TGTGCCAGCAGTATCATCGGGGGGAACACCGGGGAGCTGTTTTTT.

This clone has only one observation. The chain uses TRBV7-2 and TRBJ1-5, with 9 bases aligning to TRBD1. The germline CDR1 and CDR2 sequences are SGHTA and FQGNSA. The CDR3 loop spans 17 amino acids. With 5 bases clipped from V and 4 bases from J, the junction kept 12 bases outside the gene matches. The CDR3 here is CASSPRAGQGGNQPQHF. Here the CDR3 DNA reads TGTGCCAGCAGCCCTCGAGCGGGACAGGGTGGGAATCAGCCCCAGCATTTT.

V gene TRBV6-1 combines with J gene TRBJ2-5; TRBD1 might be the D (6 bases). The V end was cut by 3 bases, the J end by 5 bases, with 13 bases between. The CDR3 length is 14 residues. The germline gives CDR1 MNHNS, CDR2 SASEGT. CDR3 in amino acids: CASSDRARGETQYF. The CDR3, as DNA: TGTGCCAGCAGTGACCGTGCGAGGGGGGAGACCCAGTACTTC.

The chain links TRBV5-1 to TRBJ1-4, with D uncertain. Germline CDR1 SGHRS, CDR2 YFSETQ. This CDR3 spans 15 amino acids. V lost 0 bases and J lost 5, with 11 bases in between. CDR3 in amino acids: CASSLEAGRNEKLFF. The CDR3 DNA sequence: TGCGCCAGCAGCTTGGAGGCAGGCAGAAATGAAAAACTGTTTTTT.

The chain joins TRBV19 to TRBJ2-3; 11 bases align to TRBD2. Germline V gene data show CDR1 as LNHDA and CDR2 as SQIVND (reference sequence). After removal of 10 bases from V and 1 base from J, the junction contained 10 bases not matched to a gene. The CDR3 is 16 amino acids. CDR3 nucleotides: TGTGCCACCAACCTAGCGGGAGGCCGCGGCACAGATACGCAGTATTTT. Its translation: CATNLAGGRGTDTQYF. Looking up the rest from reference TRBV19 and TRBJ2-3 gives the full variable domain: DGGITQSPKYLFRKEGQNVTLSCEQNLNHDAMYWYRQDPGQGLRLIYYSQIVNDFQKGDIAEGYSVSREKKESFPLTVTSAQKNPTAFYLCATNLAGGRGTDTQYFGPGTRLTVL.

The chain carries TRBV28 and TRBJ2-3, with 8 bases aligning to TRBD1. The CDR3 has 13 amino acids. Trimming took 7 bases from V and 6 from J; bases not matched to a gene: 6. Germline CDR1 MDHEN, CDR2 SYDVKM. The CDR3 region has the DNA TGTGCCAGCATGTCAGGGGGCGCCGATACGCAGTATTTT. It is translated as CASMSGGADTQYF.

This clone was recorded once. DNA for the CDR3: TGCGCCAGCAAAGCAGGCTACGAGCAGTACTTC. It codes for CASKAGYEQYF. The chain uses TRBV5-1 and TRBJ2-7; no clear D. The germline V and J ends were trimmed by 6 bases and 3 bases, with 7 bases remaining between them. The CDR3 has 11 residues. Germline V gene data show CDR1 as SGHRS and CDR2 as YFSETQ.

The rearrangement uses TRBV5-6 and TRBJ1-5; a weak D match, TRBD1 (6 bases). Germline values: CDR1 SGHDT, CDR2 YYEEEE. The CDR3 spans 16 residues. V was pared by 4 bases and J by 0 bases, with 14 bases between. DNA for the CDR3: TGTGCCAGCAGCAGCCGCCGACAGGCTAGCAATCAGCCCCAGCATTTT. Its protein product is CASSSRRQASNQPQHF. The full variable domain, completed using reference TRBV5-6 and TRBJ1-5, is DAGVTQSPTHLIKTRGQQVTLRCSPKSGHDTVSWYQQALGQGPQFIFQYYEEEERQRGNFPDRFSGHQFPNYSSELNVNALLLGDSALYLCASSSRRQASNQPQHFGDGTRLSIL.

This chain connects TRBV2 to TRBJ2-3, with 13 nucleotides matching TRBD2. From germline, CDR1 is SNHLY and CDR2 FYNNEI. V dropped 3 bases and J dropped 1; count of bases not matched to a gene: 7. The CDR3 sequence is 18 residues long. CDR3 sequence: CASSEGRLAGGRTDTQYF. CDR3 sequence (DNA): TGTGCCAGCAGTGAGGGCAGACTAGCGGGGGGACGCACAGATACGCAGTATTTT.

The chain has TRBV18 and TRBJ1-2, with D perhaps TRBD1 (6 bases). Germline V gene sequence: CDR1 KGHSH, CDR2 LQKENI. The length of the CDR3 is 14 residues. Deletions cut 3 bases from V and 8 bases from J, with 16 bases between. CDR3 coding DNA: TGTGCCAGCTCACCTTCCGACAGGACCAGAGGCTACACCTTC. Translation gives CASSPSDRTRGYTF. Looking up the rest from reference TRBV18 and TRBJ1-2 gives the full variable domain: NAGVMQNPRHLVRRRGQEARLRCSPMKGHSHVYWYRQLPEEGLKFMVYLQKENIIDESGMPKERFSAEFPKEGPSILRIQQVVRGDSAAYFCASSPSDRTRGYTFGSGTRLTVV.

This CDR3 reads CATSGTGNTGELFF. DNA of the CDR3: TGTGCCACCAGCGGGACAGGTAACACCGGGGAGCTGTTTTTT. The chain uses TRBV24-1 and TRBJ2-2; 8 nucleotides agree with TRBD1. Germline trimming cut 7 bases from V and 2 bases from J; bases unmatched to any gene: 2. Germline V gives CDR1 KGHDR, CDR2 SFDVKD. The CDR3 has 14 amino acids.

V and J are TRBV7-6 and TRBJ2-7; 8 bases are a match to TRBD2. Germline CDR1 SGHVS, CDR2 FNYEAQ. V lost 6 bases and J lost 7; bases outside the gene matches: 14. This CDR3 comprises 15 residues. The CDR3 nucleotides are TGTGCCAGCAGGGGGTCCCCTAGCGGGTCTTTGGAGCAGTACTTC. Translated: CASRGSPSGSLEQYF.

The chain carries TRBV11-2 and TRBJ1-3; maybe TRBD1 (6 bases). The CDR3 spans 13 residues. Germline loops: CDR1 SGHAT, CDR2 FQNNGV. V lost 7 bases to trimming and J lost 4 bases, with 11 bases between them. This chain's CDR3 is CASTTGYGNTIYF. In DNA form, the CDR3 reads TGTGCCAGCACCACAGGGTACGGAAACACCATATATTTT.

CDR3 amino acids: CASSLTGQGAGEQFF. The CDR3 DNA follows: TGTGCCAGCAGCTTAACGGGACAGGGGGCGGGTGAGCAGTTCTTC. V usage is TRBV11-3 and J usage is TRBJ2-1, with 12 positions matching TRBD1. V was pared by 2 bases and J by 9 bases, with 5 bases of the junction left unmatched. The germline V gene has CDR1 SGHNT and CDR2 YENEEA. This CDR3 comprises 15 residues.

The rearrangement uses TRBV5-6 and TRBJ1-2; possible D gene TRBD1, 6 bases. Germline V gene data show CDR1 as SGHDT and CDR2 as YYEEEE. The germline V and J ends were trimmed by 0 bases and 8 bases, with 17 bases remaining between them. The CDR3 spans 15 residues. The CDR3 here is CASSLGVGGQRGYTF. DNA of the CDR3: TGTGCCAGCAGCTTGGGAGTCGGAGGACAGCGAGGCTACACCTTC.